This passage covers 21 T cell receptor beta chains from one sample sequenced in a study of T cells in Graves' hyperthyroidism and ophthalmopathy (dated by TCRdb to 2018 to 2020). Library method: multiplex PCR. The sequencer listed for this sample is Illumina HiSeq 2000. TCR beta CDR3 regions were amplified from RNA transcripts. The TCR CDR3 was subjected to a first round of RT-PCR using the HTBI primer set and the Qiagen OneStep RT-PCR kit. In-frame beta chains were kept once TCRdb had trimmed the public reads at Q25 with fastp and called clones with MiXCR. Rows with one shared CDR3 protein collapse into an entry with the most common genes and DNA. The sample has hundreds of thousands of distinct CDR3 sequences on record, roughly a third of them singletons. Around a third of the sample lies in the top ten. Input material: blood. These TCRs come from a woman between 40 and 55 years old with Graves' hyperthyroidism.

This chain joins TRBV7-9 and TRBJ1-4; 10 bases are a match to TRBD1. With 3 bases clipped from V and 3 bases from J, the junction kept 7 bases outside the gene matches. CDR1 is SEHNR and CDR2 is FQNEAQ in the germline V gene (reference sequence). This CDR3 is 17 amino acids long. As DNA, the CDR3 is TGTGCCAGCAGCTTGGGACAGGGGCCCCCGGCTAATGAAAAACTGTTTTTT. This translates into CASSLGQGPPANEKLFF.

The chain couples TRBV7-2 to TRBJ2-1; 14 bases match TRBD2. Losses at the gene ends were 4 bases for V and 6 bases for J; bases not matched to a gene: 8. The V gene's germline CDR1 is SGHTA and CDR2 FQGNSA. The CDR3 is 17 amino acids. The CDR3 here is CASSSGRTSGGINEQFF. The DNA for the CDR3 is TGTGCCAGCAGCTCCGGCCGGACTAGCGGGGGGATCAATGAGCAGTTCTTC.

There are a few counts of this clonotype. This could be a read error, since a much larger clone is one nucleotide away. The V call is TRBV7-2, the J call TRBJ1-2, with 7 bases fitting TRBD1. Germline V gene lookup returns CDR1 SGHTA and CDR2 FQGNSA. Unmatched junction bases numbered 10, after V lost 5 bases and J lost 4 bases. This CDR3 is 15 amino acids long. The CDR3 reads CASSDRQGLGYGYTF. The CDR3 nucleotides are TGTGCCAGCAGCGACCGACAGGGCTTGGGCTATGGCTACACCTTC.

There are many counts of this clonotype. The rearrangement uses TRBV7-6 and TRBJ2-2; D call uncertain. Per germline, CDR1 SGHVS and CDR2 FNYEAQ. V lost 8 bases, J lost 1 base, and 2 bases lay in between. The CDR3 has 11 residues. CDR3 bases: TGTGCCAGCTGGAACACCGGGGAGCTGTTTTTT. Amino acid sequence: CASWNTGELFF.

Worth noting for this clonotype: The CDR3 end shows no conserved phenylalanine or tryptophan, and so a read error is likely. This sequence joins TRBV6-1 and TRBJ2-2; tentative D call: TRBD1 (6 bases). This CDR3 has 16 residues. V was shortened by 6 bases and J by 4 bases, with 18 bases between the two germline ends. Germline V gene data show CDR1 as MNHNS and CDR2 as SASEGT. The CDR3 spells CASSLDTGPATGELFL. The CDR3 DNA reads as TGTGCCAGCAGCCTAGATACAGGGCCGGCCACCGGGGAGCTGTTTCTT.

The V gene is TRBV5-4, the J gene TRBJ2-7, with D perhaps matching TRBD2 (5 bases). The V gene lost 0 bases and the J gene lost 3 bases, with 16 bases spanning the gap. CDR1 is SGHNT and CDR2 is YYREEE in the germline V gene (reference sequence). This CDR3 has 16 amino acids. The CDR3 DNA reads as TGTGCCAGCAGCTTGGAAACGGGAAGTCATTACTACGAGCAGTACTTC. Protein product: CASSLETGSHYYEQYF.

This sequence joins TRBV5-8 and TRBJ1-5, with D hard to call. The V and J ends lost 9 bases and 0 bases respectively, with 13 bases between them. CDR1 is SGHTS, CDR2 YDEGEE, per germline. There are 14 residues in the CDR3. For the CDR3, the DNA is TGTGCCACAGCCGGCCGGGGTAGCAATCAGCCCCAGCATTTT. It codes for CATAGRGSNQPQHF.

This clonotype was seen repeatedly, ten times or more. V usage is TRBV20-1 and J usage is TRBJ1-1, with 11 bases aligning to TRBD1. From germline, CDR1 is DFQATT and CDR2 SNEGSKA (reference sequence). With V trimmed by 5 bases and J by 4 bases, 6 bases remained unmatched. The CDR3 totals 14 residues. The CDR3 loop reads CSASRDRGTTEAFF. The CDR3 DNA reads TGCAGTGCTTCCCGGGACAGGGGGACCACTGAAGCTTTCTTT.

This clonotype occurred once. This chain links TRBV7-9 with TRBJ1-1; a possible D gene is TRBD1 (5 bases). CDR3 length equals 15 residues. Trimming stripped 4 bases from V and 3 bases from J, with 15 bases between. In germline, CDR1 is SEHNR, CDR2 FQNEAQ (reference sequence). For the CDR3, the DNA is TGTGCCAGCAGCTACGGCGGGGGGGGGTACACTGAAGCTTTCTTT. As protein: CASSYGGGGYTEAFF.

This clonotype was seen a few times. This chain joins TRBV27 and TRBJ1-5; no definite D call. V lost 4 bases, J lost 6 bases, and 10 bases lay in between. The CDR3 extends over 13 amino acids. CDR1 is MNHEY and CDR2 is SMNVEV in the germline V gene (reference sequence). This chain's CDR3 is CASSWSLSQPQHF. DNA for the CDR3: TGTGCCAGCAGTTGGAGTCTTAGTCAGCCCCAGCATTTT.

This clonotype was observed a handful of times. The rearrangement uses TRBV5-6 and TRBJ2-7; TRBD2 might be the D (6 bases). Germline loops: CDR1 SGHDT, CDR2 YYEEEE. The CDR3 loop spans 17 amino acids. Trimming took 2 bases from V and 4 from J, leaving 22 bases between them. The CDR3 DNA reads TGTGCCAGCAGCTTAGATATGTCTAGCGTATACCTTTACGAGCAGTACTTC. Translated: CASSLDMSSVYLYEQYF.

On this clonotype: Being one base from a much bigger clone, this may be a read error. The chain employs TRBV29-1 and TRBJ2-7; D possibly uses TRBD1 or TRBD2 (6 bases each). The germline V gene has CDR1 SQVTM and CDR2 ANQGSEA. The CDR3 has 11 residues. The CDR3 is CSALGGTGALF. CDR3 nucleotides: TGCAGCGCCCTAGGGGGGACGGGCGCGCTCTTC.

This clonotype was picked up a small number of times. The chain employs TRBV6-5 and TRBJ1-5; TRBD1 might be the D (6 bases). This CDR3 has 13 residues. Germline CDR1 and CDR2: MNHEY and SVGAGI. V lost 5 bases and J 8 bases, leaving 13 bases between the germline ends. The CDR3 nucleotides are TGTGCCAGCAGTACAGGTCCAGGGGAGCCCCAGCATTTT. This encodes CASSTGPGEPQHF.

This clonotype was detected a few times. The chain recombines TRBV29-1 with TRBJ1-1; no definite D call. The germline CDR1 and CDR2 sequences are SQVTM and ANQGSEA. V lost 6 bases, J lost 4 bases, and 12 bases lay in between. The CDR3 extends over 12 amino acids. CDR3 nucleotides: TGCAGCGTCCTCGCGAGTTTCACTGAAGCTTTCTTT. This codes for CSVLASFTEAFF.

This clonotype was recorded at least ten times. V usage is TRBV7-2 and J usage is TRBJ2-2, with a tentative D call TRBD2 (6 bases). This CDR3 spans 15 amino acids. Germline V gene sequence: CDR1 SGHTA, CDR2 FQGNSA. The germline V and J ends were trimmed by 10 bases and 3 bases, with 18 bases remaining between them. Here the CDR3 reads CATSGTGADTGELFF. DNA for the CDR3: TGTGCCACCTCCGGGACTGGGGCGGACACCGGGGAGCTGTTTTTT.

The chain recombines TRBV12-3 or TRBV12-4 with TRBJ1-1; the match to TRBD1 covers 10 bases. The CDR3 has 17 amino acids. J gave up 5 bases and V 5 bases, and 14 bases lay outside the gene matches. The CDR3, as DNA: TGTGCCAGCAGTCACGGGACAGGGGAGAACCCGGGTACTGAAGCTTTCTTT. This sequence encodes CASSHGTGENPGTEAFF.

This clonotype was counted many times. The rearrangement uses TRBV15 and TRBJ1-4, with D possibly being TRBD1 (5 bases). Germline V gene sequence: CDR1 LNHNV, CDR2 YYDKDF (reference sequence). This CDR3 spans 15 amino acids. V lost 0 bases and J lost 8, with 13 bases in between. The CDR3 spells CATSRDRGTEEKLFF. CDR3 sequence (DNA): TGTGCCACCAGCAGAGATCGAGGGACGGAGGAAAAACTGTTTTTT.

The gene calls are TRBV5-1 and TRBJ2-7; D is unresolved. Looked up from germline, CDR1 is SGHRS and CDR2 is YFSETQ. The CDR3 runs 14 residues. V was clipped by 3 bases and J by 3 bases, with 13 bases between them. DNA for the CDR3: TGCGCCAGCAGCTCCCAGCCTACCTTCTACGAGCAGTACTTC. Translating it yields CASSSQPTFYEQYF.

The rearrangement joins TRBV6-5 to TRBJ1-1; D uncertain. Germline CDR1 is MNHEY and CDR2 is SVGAGI. CDR3 size: 8 residues. Trimming took 7 bases from V and 10 from J, leaving 4 bases between them. The CDR3 protein is CASNGAFF. The CDR3 DNA reads as TGTGCCAGCAATGGAGCTTTCTTT.

This clonotype was counted ten times or more. CDR3: CSVGGDLNSPLHF. The DNA of the CDR3 is TGCAGCGTCGGAGGGGACCTTAATTCACCCCTCCACTTT. The chain employs TRBV29-1 and TRBJ1-6; possible D gene TRBD1, 5 bases. There are 13 residues in the CDR3. Germline lookup yields CDR1 SQVTM and CDR2 ANQGSEA. V was clipped by 6 bases and J by 6 bases, with 12 bases between them. The whole variable domain, remainder taken from reference TRBV29-1 and TRBJ1-6, is SAVISQKPSRDICQRGTSLTIQCQVDSQVTMMFWYRQQPGQSLTLIATANQGSEATYESGFVIDKFPISRPNLTFSTLTVSNMSPEDSSIYLCSVGGDLNSPLHFGNGTRLTVT.

The chain uses TRBV13 and TRBJ1-2, with a tentative D call TRBD1 (6 bases). This CDR3 has 15 amino acids. V gave up 3 bases and J gave up 1 base, with 12 bases separating them. CDR1 PRHDT and CDR2 FYEKMQ come from the germline V gene (reference sequence). The CDR3 nucleotides read TGTGCCAGCAGCTTCTCTACAGGGTTTAACTATGGCTACACCTTC. It is translated as CASSFSTGFNYGYTF.